One sample yielded the 22 T cell receptor beta chains listed below, sequenced in a study of control samples from healthy donors and cancer patients. Libraries were prepared by immunoSEQ multiplex PCR; TCRdb keeps only in-frame clonotypes and omits some of them. Of around 140,000 clones listed, about 93% are singletons. What was sequenced was blood. Receptors were obtained from a middle-aged man in good health.

This chain uses TRBV29-1 with TRBJ1-2; D might be TRBD1 (5 bases). The V end lost 4 bases, the J end lost 4 bases, and 16 bases lay between the germline ends. Germline V gives CDR1 SQVTM, CDR2 ANQGSEA. The CDR3 contains 14 residues. CDR3 sequence reads: CSVVSGRASYGYTF. Written as DNA, the CDR3 is TGCAGCGTTGTTTCGGGCAGGGCCAGCTATGGCTACACCTTC. The full variable domain, with the rest looked up from reference TRBV29-1 and TRBJ1-2, is SAVISQKPSRDICQRGTSLTIQCQVDSQVTMMFWYRQQPGQSLTLIATANQGSEATYESGFVIDKFPISRPNLTFSTLTVSNMSPEDSSIYLCSVVSGRASYGYTFGSGTRLTVV.

The chain joins TRBV3-1 (or the pseudogene TRBV3-2) to TRBJ2-1, with D possibly called TRBD1 or TRBD2 (5 bases each). Trimming removed 1 base at V and 7 bases at J, with 14 bases between. The CDR3 runs 15 residues. Germline-derived CDR1 and CDR2 are LGHDT and YNNKEL (reference sequence). In DNA form, the CDR3 reads TGTGCCAGCAGCCAAGGTGGGGGAAAGGTGAATGAGCAGTTCTTC. It is translated as CASSQGGGKVNEQFF.

This clone was seen a few times. The chain is built from TRBV7-9 and TRBJ2-1, with D hard to call. Germline V gene data show CDR1 as SEHNR and CDR2 as FQNEAQ (reference sequence). The CDR3 is made up of 11 amino acids. Trimming removed 5 bases at V and 12 bases at J, with 11 bases between. CDR3 amino acids: CASSTGLGQFF. Written as DNA, the CDR3 is TGTGCCAGCAGCACCGGCCTCGGGCAGTTCTTC.

This clone was counted only a few times. The gene calls are TRBV2 and TRBJ1-5; D is unclear. Trimming took off 4 bases at V and 0 bases at J, with 7 bases between the two ends. CDR3 size: 14 residues. From germline, CDR1 is SNHLY and CDR2 FYNNEI. CDR3 DNA sequence: TGTGCCAGCAGTGGGGCGTATAGCAATCAGCCCCAGCATTTT. Encoded protein: CASSGAYSNQPQHF. Based on the CDR3 plus reference TRBV2 and TRBJ1-5, the full variable domain is EPEVTQTPSHQVTQMGQEVILRCVPISNHLYFYWYRQILGQKVEFLVSFYNNEISEKSEIFDDQFSVERPDGSNFTLKIRSTKLEDSAMYFCASSGAYSNQPQHFGDGTRLSIL.

The chain employs TRBV5-4 and TRBJ2-3; a possible D gene is TRBD2 (6 bases). Germline assignment: CDR1 SGHNT and CDR2 YYREEE (reference sequence). The V and J ends lost 4 bases and 1 base respectively, with 16 bases between them. The CDR3 has 16 residues. The CDR3 DNA follows: TGTGCCAGCAGCCTTGCGGGGTTACGGGGCACAGATACGCAGTATTTT. It is translated as CASSLAGLRGTDTQYF.

The chain uses TRBV7-9 and TRBJ2-2; D is possibly TRBD1 or TRBD2 (5 bases each). Germline lookup yields CDR1 SEHNR and CDR2 FQNEAQ (reference sequence). The V and J ends lost 1 base and 8 bases respectively, with 14 bases between them. This CDR3 is built from 15 residues. In nucleotides, the CDR3 is TGTGCCAGCAGCTTAGAGGGGACCCCCGTGGGGGAGCTGTTTTTT. Protein product: CASSLEGTPVGELFF.

The chain carries TRBV3-1 (or the pseudogene TRBV3-2) and TRBJ1-1, with 7 bases aligning to TRBD1. Germline V gene sequence: CDR1 LGHDT, CDR2 YNNKEL (reference sequence). Trimming removed 4 bases from V and 4 bases from J; junction bases left unmatched: 3. The length of the CDR3 is 13 residues. The CDR3 DNA reads TGTGCCAGCAGCCGCTACAGGGGCACTGAAGCTTTCTTT. Its translation: CASSRYRGTEAFF.

The chain employs TRBV18 and TRBJ2-7; unclear D gene. The length of the CDR3 is 15 residues. V was shortened by 3 bases and J by 0 bases, with 12 bases between the two germline ends. Germline V gene data show CDR1 as KGHSH and CDR2 as LQKENI. This CDR3 reads CASSPSQLSSYEQYF. DNA of the CDR3: TGTGCCAGCTCACCTTCCCAGTTGAGCTCCTACGAGCAGTACTTC.

The chain combines TRBV6-4 with TRBJ2-7; possibly TRBD2 for D (5 bases). The CDR3 is 13 residues long. Germline-derived CDR1 and CDR2 are MRHNA and SNTAGT. V lost 5 bases and J 4 bases, leaving 12 bases between the germline ends. CDR3 residues: CASSLGRGYEQYF. As DNA, the CDR3 is TGTGCCAGCAGTTTGGGGAGAGGTTACGAGCAGTACTTC.

The chain employs TRBV6-5 and TRBJ1-5; D possibly corresponds to TRBD1 (5 bases). The CDR3 runs to 13 residues. Deletions cut 6 bases from V and 4 bases from J, with 10 bases between. Germline V gene data show CDR1 as MNHEY and CDR2 as SVGAGI. CDR3 sequence reads: CASRVTGNQPQHF. CDR3 bases: TGTGCCAGCAGAGTTACAGGAAATCAGCCCCAGCATTTT.

This clone showed up just a few times. This rearrangement joins TRBV2 to TRBJ1-2, with a weak D call TRBD1 (6 bases). The ends were cut back, 6 bases at V and 7 bases at J, with 15 bases in the middle. This CDR3 is built from 13 residues. CDR1 SNHLY and CDR2 FYNNEI come from the germline V gene. The CDR3 sequence: CASRRGATGGYTF. CDR3 sequence (DNA): TGTGCCAGCAGGCGGGGGGCGACTGGTGGCTACACCTTC.

In its sample, this clone was seen once. V is TRBV2 and J is TRBJ1-2; no clear D gene. The CDR3 spans 12 residues. Trimming pared 6 bases from V and 8 bases from J, leaving 13 bases between. The V gene's germline CDR1 is SNHLY and CDR2 FYNNEI. In DNA form, the CDR3 reads TGTGCCAGCAGCATGAGGGCTGGGGGCTACACCTTC. This translates into CASSMRAGGYTF.

The V and J genes are TRBV5-4 and TRBJ1-2; weak D call: TRBD1 (6 bases). The CDR3 is made up of 15 amino acids. The V gene lost 0 bases and the J gene lost 0 bases, with 9 bases spanning the gap. Per germline, CDR1 SGHNT and CDR2 YYREEE (reference sequence). The CDR3 loop reads CASSLDGQTNYGYTF. The CDR3 DNA reads as TGTGCCAGCAGCTTGGATGGACAGACTAACTATGGCTACACCTTC.

V and J are TRBV12-3 or TRBV12-4 and TRBJ1-2; D uncertain. The CDR3 is made up of 13 amino acids. Trimming took off 3 bases at V and 3 bases at J, with 8 bases between the two ends. In DNA form, the CDR3 reads TGTGCCAGCAGTTTGCAACTCCACTATGGCTACACCTTC. It translates to CASSLQLHYGYTF.

The chain has TRBV14 and TRBJ2-2; 7 positions match TRBD1. This CDR3 spans 14 amino acids. After removal of 5 bases from V and 6 bases from J, the junction contained 6 bases not matched to a gene. Germline CDR1 is SGHDN and CDR2 is FVKESK. This chain's CDR3 is CASSLDRAAGELFF. The CDR3, as DNA: TGTGCCAGCAGCTTAGACAGGGCGGCCGGGGAGCTGTTTTTT. The full variable domain, rest sourced from reference TRBV14 and TRBJ2-2, is EAGVTQFPSHSVIEKGQTVTLRCDPISGHDNLYWYRRVMGKEIKFLLHFVKESKQDESGMPNNRFLAERTGGTYSTLKVQPAELEDSGVYFCASSLDRAAGELFFGEGSRLTVL.

The V call is TRBV12-3 or TRBV12-4, the J call TRBJ1-2; 9 bases fit TRBD1. The junction had 2 bases not matched to a gene; V was cut back by 6 bases and J by 3 bases. The CDR3 has 13 residues. The CDR3 loop is CASSGQGYYGYTF. In DNA form, the CDR3 reads TGTGCCAGCAGCGGACAGGGGTACTATGGCTACACCTTC.

The chain employs TRBV30 and TRBJ1-2, with D uncertain. V lost 0 bases and J 8 bases, leaving 10 bases between the germline ends. The CDR3 runs 12 residues. Germline V gives CDR1 GTSNPN, CDR2 SVGIG (reference sequence). This CDR3 reads CAWSVVTGGYTF. CDR3 in DNA: TGTGCCTGGAGTGTTGTTACCGGGGGCTACACCTTC. Looking up the rest from reference TRBV30 and TRBJ1-2 gives the full variable domain: SQTIHQWPATLVQPVGSPLSLECTVEGTSNPNLYWYRQAAGRGLQLLFYSVGIGQISSEVPQNLSASRPQDRQFILSSKKLLLSDSGFYLCAWSVVTGGYTFGSGTRLTVV.

The V gene is TRBV29-1, the J gene TRBJ2-1; 9 bases line up with TRBD1. Germline trimming cut 6 bases from V and 5 bases from J; bases unmatched to any gene: 8. This CDR3 comprises 14 residues. Per the germline V gene, CDR1 is SQVTM and CDR2 is ANQGSEA. The CDR3 nucleotides are TGCAGCGTGACCGGGACAGGGATCCACAATGAGCAGTTCTTC. It encodes CSVTGTGIHNEQFF.

The chain joins TRBV6-1 to TRBJ1-6; no firm D call. CDR3 length: 13 amino acids. V was clipped by 2 bases and J by 9 bases, with 8 bases between them. CDR1 and CDR2 (germline): MNHNS, SASEGT. The chain's CDR3 is CASSESIRSPLHF. Written as DNA, the CDR3 is TGTGCCAGCAGTGAATCTATTCGTTCACCCCTCCACTTT.

CDR3 region: CASSLFLGSTAEQYF. For the CDR3, the DNA is TGTGCCAGCAGCTTGTTCCTCGGGAGTACGGCCGAGCAGTACTTC. V gene TRBV11-3 combines with J gene TRBJ2-7, with D tentatively TRBD2 (6 bases). Germline CDR1 and CDR2: SGHNT and YENEEA. V lost 3 bases, J lost 6 bases, and 18 bases lay in between. The CDR3 length is 15 residues.

The chain employs TRBV30 and TRBJ2-2; tentative D call: TRBD2 (7 bases). This CDR3 is built from 14 residues. Germline V gene sequence: CDR1 GTSNPN, CDR2 SVGIG (reference sequence). V gave up 2 bases and J gave up 6 bases, with 13 bases separating them. The CDR3 spells CAWSRGGDPGELFF. For the CDR3, the DNA is TGTGCCTGGAGTAGGGGGGGAGATCCCGGGGAGCTGTTTTTT.

Details on this clone: This CDR3 is also generated by other DNA sequences in the sample. The rearrangement joins TRBV5-1 to TRBJ2-5; D is uncertain. Germline V gene lookup returns CDR1 SGHRS and CDR2 YFSETQ. This CDR3 contains 13 residues. The V end was cut by 0 bases, the J end by 4 bases, with 7 bases between. CDR3 sequence (DNA): TGCGCCAGCAGCTTGGAAGGTGGAGAGACCCAGTACTTC. Protein: CASSLEGGETQYF.